Listed below are T cell receptor beta chains from one sample, sequenced in a study of T-cell reconstitution after alpha-beta-depleted transplantation in children. TCRdb passed the PCR reads through MiXCR, listing each CDR3 protein once. The sample consists of about 180,000 distinct CDR3 sequences, roughly 10% of them appearing once. Specimen: PBMCs, collected before TCRalphabeta/CD19-depleted stem cell transplant. The receptors originated from a boy aged 2 to 10 with acute myeloid leukemia, due to receive a stem cell transplant. The CDR3 runs from the conserved cysteine through the conserved F or W. A D gene is named only where the DNA matches it firmly. Size tells how often a clone was seen (once, few, many) or the class of an expanded clone, and some rows leave it out.

CDR3aa,CDR3nt,v_gene,d_gene,j_gene,abundance
CSANRPGLAGEVEQFF,TGCAGTGCGAATAGACCGGGACTAGCGGGAGAAGTTGAGCAGTTCTTC,TRBV20-1,TRBD2,TRBJ2-1,many
CASSLSGPSYEQYF,TGCGCCAGCAGTCTAAGCGGGCCATCCTACGAGCAGTACTTC,TRBV10-2,.,TRBJ2-7,many
CASSSGTGFEKLFF,TGTGCCAGCAGCTCCGGGACAGGATTTGAAAAACTGTTTTTT,TRBV6-1,TRBD1,TRBJ1-4,.
CASSEPGGQGYGYTF,TGTGCCAGCAGCGAGCCGGGGGGGCAGGGCTATGGCTACACCTTC,TRBV7-2,.,TRBJ1-2,many
CASSLGGYDQPQHF,TGCGCCAGCAGCTTGGGGGGTTACGATCAGCCCCAGCATTTT,TRBV5-1,.,TRBJ1-5,many
CASSHRADRAPNEQYF,TGTGCCAGCAGCCATAGAGCAGACAGGGCACCTAACGAGCAGTACTTC,TRBV9,TRBD1,TRBJ2-7,many
CASSYSGARTQYF,TGTGCCAGCAGTTACTCTGGGGCTAGAACGCAGTATTTT,TRBV6-2/TRBV6-3,.,TRBJ2-3,many
CASSPGQGAGETQYF,TGCGCCAGCAGCCCGGGACAGGGGGCCGGGGAGACCCAGTACTTC,TRBV5-1,TRBD1,TRBJ2-5,many
CASSLLGVREAFF,TGCGCCAGCAGCTTGCTAGGGGTAAGGGAAGCTTTCTTT,TRBV5-1,.,TRBJ1-1,.
CASSPLRDSSLKGDYGYTF,TGCGCCAGCAGCCCCCTCCGGGACTCTTCCTTGAAAGGAGACTATGGCTACACCTTC,TRBV5-1,.,TRBJ1-2,many
CASSPLQGATNEKLFF,TGCGCCAGCAGCCCCTTACAGGGGGCAACTAATGAAAAACTGTTTTTT,TRBV5-1,TRBD1,TRBJ1-4,.
CASSERTGGNSPLHF,TGTGCCAGCAGTGAAAGGACAGGGGGCAATTCACCCCTCCACTTT,TRBV6-4,TRBD1,TRBJ1-6,many
CASSSWQGVNEQFF,TGTGCCAGTAGTTCTTGGCAGGGAGTTAATGAGCAGTTCTTC,TRBV19,.,TRBJ2-1,many
CAISPDYYGYTF,TGTGCCATCAGTCCTGATTACTATGGCTACACCTTC,TRBV10-3,.,TRBJ1-2,many
CASSLSGSLREKLFF,TGTGCCAGCAGCTTATCGGGGAGCTTGAGGGAAAAACTGTTTTTT,TRBV7-9,.,TRBJ1-4,many
CASSPDTVRNYGYTF,TGTGCCAGCTCCCCGGACACAGTGAGGAACTATGGCTACACCTTC,TRBV18,.,TRBJ1-2,many
CASSATSGGATDTQYF,TGTGCCAGCAGTGCGACTAGCGGGGGGGCCACAGATACGCAGTATTTT,TRBV6-4,TRBD2,TRBJ2-3,many
CASSKDRPNTEAFF,TGCGCCAGCAGTAAGGACAGACCGAACACTGAAGCTTTCTTT,TRBV5-1,.,TRBJ1-1,many
CAISERESDEQYF,TGTGCCATCAGTGAGCGGGAGAGCGACGAGCAGTACTTC,TRBV10-3,.,TRBJ2-7,many
CASSSENYGYTF,TGTGCCAGCAGCTCCGAAAACTATGGCTACACCTTC,TRBV5-4,.,TRBJ1-2,many
CASSFSGALYEQYF,TGCGCCAGCAGCTTCTCGGGAGCCCTCTACGAGCAGTACTTC,TRBV5-1,.,TRBJ2-7,many
CASSFYRRSSTDTQYF,TGTGCCAGCAGTTTTTACAGGAGGTCTAGCACAGATACGCAGTATTTT,TRBV28,.,TRBJ2-3,many
CSASTLGGWSSYNEQFF,TGCAGTGCTAGCACCCTGGGGGGGTGGAGCTCCTACAATGAGCAGTTCTTC,TRBV20-1,TRBD2,TRBJ2-1,many
CASSLRTGAGYEQYF,TGTGCCAGCAGTCTCAGGACAGGGGCGGGTTACGAGCAGTACTTC,TRBV27,TRBD1,TRBJ2-7,many
CASSLRARETQYF,TGTGCTAGCAGCCTCAGGGCCCGGGAGACCCAGTACTTC,TRBV7-7,.,TRBJ2-5,few
CASSFKRDAAPQETQYF,TGTGCCAGCAGTTTTAAGCGGGATGCCGCCCCGCAAGAGACCCAGTACTTC,TRBV28,TRBD2,TRBJ2-5,many
CATSRVSSGFLPSTF,TGTGCCACCAGCAGAGTGTCCTCCGGCTTTCTCCCTAGCACCTTC,TRBV15,.,TRBJ1-2,many
CASSRSLGGFQPQHF,TGCGCCAGCAGCCGCAGCCTGGGAGGCTTTCAGCCCCAGCATTTT,TRBV4-1,.,TRBJ1-5,many
CASSFTAADGTQYF,TGTGCCAGCAGCTTCACAGCGGCAGACGGTACGCAGTATTTT,TRBV5-6,.,TRBJ2-3,many
CATSRVLITYNSPLHF,TGTGCCACCAGCAGAGTTTTAATAACCTATAATTCACCCCTCCACTTT,TRBV15,.,TRBJ1-6,many
CASSSRPPGTGASGNTIYF,TGTGCCAGCAGTTCAAGACCGCCTGGGACCGGGGCGTCTGGAAACACCATATATTTT,TRBV12-3/TRBV12-4,.,TRBJ1-3,few
CASSSSGTGSAGYTF,TGTGCCAGCAGTTCCTCCGGGACAGGGTCGGCTGGCTACACCTTC,TRBV6-5,TRBD1,TRBJ1-2,.
CSARDSGANVLTF,TGCAGTGCACGAGACTCTGGGGCCAACGTCCTGACTTTC,TRBV20-1,.,TRBJ2-6,many
CASSLKDRSTDTQYF,TGTGCCAGCAGCCTGAAGGACAGAAGCACAGATACGCAGTATTTT,TRBV11-2,.,TRBJ2-3,many
CASSEAGDAYEQYF,TGTGCCAGCAGTGAGGCAGGGGATGCCTACGAGCAGTACTTC,TRBV27,.,TRBJ2-7,many
CASSLTSMNTEAFF,TGTGCCAGCAGCTTAACCAGCATGAACACTGAAGCTTTCTTT,TRBV7-3,.,TRBJ1-1,many
CSTTRDNEQFF,TGCAGCACCACCCGGGACAATGAGCAGTTCTTC,TRBV29-1,.,TRBJ2-1,few
CASSSSFQRTKNIQYF,TGTGCCAGCAGTTCTTCTTTCCAGCGCACCAAAAACATTCAGTACTTC,TRBV27,.,TRBJ2-4,many
CASSLSDTQYF,TGTGCCAGCAGCTTATCAGATACGCAGTATTTT,TRBV7-6,.,TRBJ2-3,many
CSVEGRGRGGYNEQFF,TGCAGCGTTGAAGGCCGGGGGAGGGGCGGTTACAATGAGCAGTTCTTC,TRBV29-1,TRBD2,TRBJ2-1,many
CASSLGSQPQHF,TGTGCCAGCAGTTTAGGGAGTCAGCCCCAGCATTTT,TRBV12-3/TRBV12-4,.,TRBJ1-5,many
CASSRRGGDRGTEAFF,TGTGCCAGCAGCCGCAGGGGGGGCGATCGGGGGACTGAAGCTTTCTTT,TRBV12-3/TRBV12-4,TRBD1,TRBJ1-1,many
CASSLRRTGELFF,TGTGCCAGCAGTCTGCGTAGGACCGGGGAGCTGTTTTTT,TRBV12-3/TRBV12-4,.,TRBJ2-2,many
CASRPQQGTNSPLHF,TGTGCCAGCAGGCCACAACAGGGTACGAATTCACCCCTCCACTTT,TRBV28,.,TRBJ1-6,many
CASSLTAPTSSSGNEQFF,TGTGCCAGCAGCTTAACGGCCCCGACTAGTTCGTCGGGCAATGAGCAGTTCTTC,TRBV7-3,.,TRBJ2-1,many
CASSDLGSGDGYTF,TGCGCCAGCAGTGATCTGGGGTCCGGAGATGGCTACACCTTC,TRBV10-2,.,TRBJ1-2,many
CAWADRDYGYTF,TGTGCCTGGGCTGACAGGGACTATGGCTACACCTTC,TRBV30,TRBD1,TRBJ1-2,many
CSARDTHTEAFF,TGCAGTGCTAGAGACACACACACTGAAGCTTTCTTT,TRBV20-1,.,TRBJ1-1,.